This T cell receptor (beta chain) was identified in a study of PD-1 blockade in classical Hodgkin lymphoma. Study outcomes and limitations: Underlying causes for the observed repertoire differences were not defined, possibly disease activity or prior therapy.

TCRdb's table, derived via immunoSEQ multiplex PCR, lists solely in-frame clones and lacks some. In the table there are roughly 29,000 clones, 70% to 85% of which are singletons. CDR3 length equals 14 residues. V was pared by 1 base and J by 2 bases, with 9 bases between. Germline V CDR1 and CDR2: MDHEN, SYDVKM. This clone was seen a single time. Its antigen is unknown. Sample time point: cycle 4 day 1 (C4D1), after five to seven weeks of nivolumab. Every patient was affected by relapse after autologous stem cell transplantation, while exposure to brentuximab vedotin was not uniform. Thawed PBMCs underwent magnetic negative selection to yield purified CD4+ T cells.

The TCR originated in a human donor with classical Hodgkin lymphoma. This specimen was CD4+ T cells from blood, taken before the fourth cycle of nivolumab. This chain uses TRBV28 with TRBJ2-7, with D possibly being TRBD1 (5 bases). The CDR3 sequence: CASSLFQGTYEQYF. CDR3 nucleotide sequence: TGTGCCAGCAGTTTATTCCAGGGAACCTACGAGCAGTACTTC. Filled out from reference TRBV28 and TRBJ2-7, the complete variable domain reads DVKVTQSSRYLVKRTGEKVFLECVQDMDHENMFWYRQDPGLGLRLIYFSYDVKMKEKGDIPEGYSVSREKKERFSLILESASTNQTSMYLCASSLFQGTYEQYFGPGTRLTVT.